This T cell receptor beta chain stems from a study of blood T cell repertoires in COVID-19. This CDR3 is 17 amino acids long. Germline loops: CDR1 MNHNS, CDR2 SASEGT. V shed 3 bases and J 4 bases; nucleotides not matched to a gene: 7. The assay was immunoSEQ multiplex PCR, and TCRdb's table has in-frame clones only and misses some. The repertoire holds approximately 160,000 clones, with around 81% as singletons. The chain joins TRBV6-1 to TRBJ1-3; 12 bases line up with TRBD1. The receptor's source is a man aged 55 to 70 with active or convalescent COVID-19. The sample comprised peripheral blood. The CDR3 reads CASSDRDRGRWGNTIYF. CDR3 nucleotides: TGTGCCAGCAGTGATCGGGACAGGGGGCGTTGGGGAAACACCATATATTTT.